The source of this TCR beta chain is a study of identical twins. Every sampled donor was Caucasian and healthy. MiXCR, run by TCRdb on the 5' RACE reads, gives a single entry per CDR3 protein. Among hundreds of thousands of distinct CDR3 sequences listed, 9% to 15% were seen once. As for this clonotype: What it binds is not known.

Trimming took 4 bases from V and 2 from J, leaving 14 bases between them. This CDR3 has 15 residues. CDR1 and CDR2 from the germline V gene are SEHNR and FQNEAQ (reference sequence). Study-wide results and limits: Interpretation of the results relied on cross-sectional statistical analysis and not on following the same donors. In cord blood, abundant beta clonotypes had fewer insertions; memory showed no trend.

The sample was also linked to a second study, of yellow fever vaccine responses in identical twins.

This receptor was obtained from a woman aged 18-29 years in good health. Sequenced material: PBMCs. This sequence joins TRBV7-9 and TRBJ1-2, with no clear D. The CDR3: CASSSWDLGNYGYTF. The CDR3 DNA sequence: TGTGCCAGCAGCTCCTGGGATTTGGGGAACTATGGCTACACCTTC.